A selection of T cell receptor beta chains follows, all from one sample in a study of blood T cells in healthy people across ages. TCRdb ran MiXCR on the 5' RACE reads and lists one entry per CDR3 protein. The sample consists of about 2 million distinct CDR3 sequences, around half of them appearing once. Sequenced sample: blood. The receptors were gathered from a middle-aged woman in good health. CDR3s include the opening cysteine and the closing phenylalanine or tryptophan.

V gene	J gene	CDR3 protein
TRBV7-2	TRBJ1-4	CASRGVGAGPEKLFF
TRBV20-1	TRBJ2-5	CSAVRQETQYF
TRBV2	TRBJ2-7	CASVGGPYEQYF
TRBV20-1	TRBJ2-5	CSAREATGRGETQYF
TRBV10-3	TRBJ1-5	CAISQIVQEPQHF
TRBV29-1	TRBJ1-1	CSVGGAAEAFF
TRBV6-5	TRBJ1-5	CASSYGQGAQPQHF
TRBV5-5	TRBJ2-1	CASTLSSLNEQFF
TRBV4-1	NA	CASSQVAKSGTQYF
TRBV5-1	TRBJ2-6	CASSLARPSGANVLTF
TRBV6-5	TRBJ1-2	CASRRQGHYGYTF
TRBV4-3	TRBJ2-3	CASSGVLESTDTQYF
TRBV23-1	TRBJ2-1	CASVKGNNEQFF
TRBV20-1	TRBJ2-1	CSAQQGLYNEQFF